The 10 T cell receptor beta chains given below trace back to one sample, sequenced in a study of T cells in Graves' hyperthyroidism and ophthalmopathy. RNA transcripts were the template for amplifying TCR beta CDR3 regions. TCR CDR3 regions were first amplified by RT-PCR with HTBI primers. TCRdb redid the calling of the multiplex PCR reads with MiXCR, one entry per CDR3 protein. Among approximately 480,000 distinct CDR3 sequences, around 21% were seen once, and the ten largest hold more than 20%. The specimen was blood. These receptors all come from a man younger than 30 with Graves' hyperthyroidism.

This clonotype was observed many times. This rearrangement joins TRBV12-5 to TRBJ2-7; D might be TRBD1 (5 bases). The germline V and J ends were trimmed by 4 bases and 7 bases, with 17 bases remaining between them. The CDR3 loop spans 14 amino acids. Germline V lookup: CDR1 LGHNT, CDR2 FRNRAP. The CDR3 loop is CASGSGPGAREQYF. The CDR3 nucleotides read TGTGCTAGTGGTTCCGGGCCTGGGGCTCGGGAGCAGTACTTC.

This clonotype was counted at least ten times. The chain couples TRBV6-1 to TRBJ1-2, with D possibly being TRBD1 (5 bases). Germline V gives CDR1 MNHNS, CDR2 SASEGT. This CDR3 region has 15 residues. The V end lost 0 bases, the J end lost 8 bases, and 16 bases lay between the germline ends. CDR3 loop: CASSEAVGLEEGYTF. The CDR3 DNA reads as TGTGCCAGCAGTGAAGCGGTGGGGCTTGAGGAAGGCTACACCTTC.

This clonotype turned up a few times. V gene TRBV3-1 combines with J gene TRBJ1-1; D not resolved. The CDR3 extends over 15 amino acids. V gave up 3 bases and J gave up 5 bases, with 16 bases separating them. Germline CDR1 reads LGHDT; CDR2 reads YNNKEL (reference sequence). The DNA of the CDR3 is TGTGCCAGCAGCCAGTCCAAACAGCCTGGGACTGAAGCTTTCTTT. Translated: CASSQSKQPGTEAFF. Full variable domain (remainder filled in from reference TRBV3-1 and TRBJ1-1): DTAVSQTPKYLVTQMGNDKSIKCEQNLGHDTMYWYKQDSKKFLKIMFSYNNKELIINETVPNRFSPKSPDKAHLNLHINSLELGDSAVYFCASSQSKQPGTEAFFGQGTRLTVV.

This rearrangement joins TRBV20-1 to TRBJ1-1, with a tentative D call TRBD1 (5 bases). The CDR3 sequence is 13 residues long. CDR1 and CDR2 from the germline V gene are DFQATT and SNEGSKA (reference sequence). Deletions cut 6 bases from V and 5 bases from J, with 16 bases between. CDR3 nucleotide sequence: TGCAGTGCGATACAGGCAGTAGGGACTGAAGCTTTCTTT. Its translation: CSAIQAVGTEAFF.

This clonotype was recorded a few times. The chain joins TRBV11-2 to TRBJ2-6; 7 nucleotides line up with TRBD1. V was clipped by 5 bases and J by 1 base; unmatched bases: 14. The CDR3 is made up of 19 amino acids. CDR1 and CDR2 (germline): SGHAT, FQNNGV. The DNA for the CDR3 is TGTGCCAGCAGCCCCCCACCGGGACAGACACCTTCTGGGGCCAACGTCCTGACTTTC. This sequence encodes CASSPPPGQTPSGANVLTF.

This clonotype was seen ten or more times. V gene TRBV2 combines with J gene TRBJ2-5; maybe TRBD2 (5 bases). Trimming took 2 bases from V and 4 from J, leaving 8 bases between them. The CDR3 runs to 13 residues. CDR1 SNHLY and CDR2 FYNNEI come from the germline V gene. CDR3 nucleotide sequence: TGTGCCAGCAGTGAATGGCTAGCAGAGACCCAGTACTTC. Its translation: CASSEWLAETQYF.

The chain combines TRBV4-1 with TRBJ2-2; 12 nucleotides agree with TRBD2. Trimming cost V 1 base and J 6 bases; bases outside gene matches: 6. Germline assignment: CDR1 MGHRA and CDR2 YSYEKL. CDR3 length: 17 amino acids. CDR3 in amino acids: CASSQASLAGGPGELFF. CDR3 in DNA: TGCGCCAGCAGCCAAGCGTCCCTAGCGGGGGGGCCCGGGGAGCTGTTTTTT.

The chain employs TRBV11-1 and TRBJ2-5, with 7 bases fitting TRBD1. The CDR3 spans 19 residues. The germline V gene encodes CDR1 SGHAT and CDR2 FQDESV (reference sequence). The ends lost 4 bases at V and 7 bases at J; junction bases unmatched: 24. The CDR3 protein is CASSSTNRQGSPNWGTQYF. The CDR3 DNA reads as TGTGCCAGCAGCTCGACAAATAGACAGGGATCGCCTAACTGGGGGACCCAGTACTTC.

This clonotype was counted at least ten times. V is TRBV12-5 and J is TRBJ2-4; D call uncertain. Looked up from germline, CDR1 is LGHNT and CDR2 is FRNRAP. There are 14 residues in the CDR3. Deletions cut 7 bases from V and 5 bases from J, with 15 bases between. CDR3 in DNA: TGTGCTAGTGCCGACAACTTGGGCCAAAACATTCAGTACTTC. Its protein is CASADNLGQNIQYF.

J is TRBJ1-2 and V is TRBV6-5, with no clear D. The V gene lost 2 bases and the J gene lost 8 bases, with 12 bases spanning the gap. This CDR3 region has 13 residues. Germline V gene data show CDR1 as MNHEY and CDR2 as SVGAGI. CDR3 sequence (DNA): TGTGCCAGCAGTTACGACCCCTGGAAGGGCTACACCTTC. Translated, it gives CASSYDPWKGYTF.